What follows describes a single T cell receptor beta chain. The record originates from a study of control samples from healthy donors and cancer patients. Measured with immunoSEQ multiplex PCR; TCRdb has only the in-frame clones, and not every one. Found here are approximately 46,000 clones, about 89% of them singletons; the top ten hold approximately 10%. This CDR3 contains 12 residues. V was pared by 1 base and J by 7 bases, with 7 bases between. The germline V gene encodes CDR1 SGHNT and CDR2 YENEEA. Sequencing was performed on PBMCs. The sequence was obtained from a woman aged 60 to 75 with lung cancer. The rearrangement uses TRBV11-3 and TRBJ1-2, with D hard to call. In nucleotides, the CDR3 is TGTGCCAGCAGCTTAGGGACTCTTGGCTACACCTTC. It translates to CASSLGTLGYTF.